The 24 T cell receptor beta chains below were found in one sample sequenced in a study of response to subunit inactivated influenza vaccine (dated 2018 in TCRdb). Receptor libraries were prepared by RT-PCR. The data were produced on an Illumina HiSeq 2500. Starting from the raw public reads, TCRdb applied fastp trimming at Q25, assembled clones with MiXCR and retained in-frame beta chains. CDR3 protein sequences are deduplicated, and each keeps its most common genes and DNA. The sample profile shows 150,000 to 200,000 distinct CDR3 sequences; over 9.5% of them were found once. Clones ranked in the top ten supply about 29% of the sample. The sample also formed part of further work on T cells expressing NK-cell markers. The second study reports: The TCR beta cDNA libraries were made using 5'RACE template switching, a step that added both a universal primer site and unique molecular identifiers.

The sample in question was CD8+ T cells sorted from PBMCs, obtained about 12 days after vaccination. These receptors all stem from a man aged 50-59 years who received an inactivated influenza vaccine. Donor details come from another sample of the same person, matched by shared clones.

The chain joins TRBV4-1 to TRBJ2-5; possibly TRBD1 for D (7 bases). The CDR3 loop spans 15 amino acids. Germline CDR1 is MGHRA and CDR2 is YSYEKL. The V gene lost 1 base and the J gene lost 6 bases, with 15 bases spanning the gap. The CDR3 loop reads CASSQVEGALQTQYF. CDR3 sequence (DNA): TGCGCCAGCAGCCAAGTGGAGGGGGCTCTGCAGACCCAGTACTTC.

This clonotype has a single count. The chain joins TRBV6-2 or TRBV6-3 to TRBJ2-5; 13 bases align to TRBD2. Germline V gene data show CDR1 as MNHEY and CDR2 as SVGEGT. V shed 4 bases and J 3 bases; nucleotides not matched to a gene: 2. The CDR3 loop spans 15 amino acids. This CDR3 is CASSWGLAGKETQYF. DNA for the CDR3: TGTGCCAGCAGTTGGGGACTAGCGGGAAAAGAGACCCAGTACTTC.

This clonotype was seen a few times. The gene calls are TRBV9 and TRBJ2-5, with 11 bases fitting TRBD2. The CDR3 runs 15 residues. The germline V gene has CDR1 SGDLS and CDR2 YYNGEE. V gave up 3 bases and J gave up 4 bases; unmatched junction bases: 5. As DNA, the CDR3 is TGTGCCAGCAGCGGTAGCGGGGGGGCGCGAGAGACCCAGTACTTC. Translation gives CASSGSGGARETQYF.

As concerns this clonotype: Compared with germline, one end of the junction differs, possibly owing to a read error. This rearrangement joins TRBV13 to TRBJ2-7, with TRBD1 as a possible D gene (6 bases). The CDR3 is 13 residues long. CDR1 is PRHDT and CDR2 is FYEKMQ in the germline V gene (reference sequence). In nucleotides, the CDR3 is TGTGTCAGCAGCCTACCCGGGACACACGAGCAGTACTTC. As protein: CVSSLPGTHEQYF. The full variable domain, with the rest looked up from reference TRBV13 and TRBJ2-7, is AAGVIQSPRHLIKEKRETATLKCYPIPRHDTVYWYQQGPGQDPQFLISFYEKMQSDKGSIPDRFSAQQFSDYHSELNMSSLELGDSALYFCVSSLPGTHEQYFGPGTRLTVT.

This clonotype has only a few counts. This rearrangement joins TRBV4-3 to TRBJ1-5; D remains ambiguous. The CDR3 consists of 15 residues. Trimming cost V 4 bases and J 0 bases, with 10 bases left between them. CDR1 LGHNA and CDR2 YSLEER come from the germline V gene. CDR3: CASSPSRISNQPQHF. The CDR3, as DNA: TGCGCCAGCAGCCCTTCGCGGATTAGCAATCAGCCCCAGCATTTT.

The V gene is TRBV6-1, the J gene TRBJ2-3, with TRBD2 matching 10 bases. Germline CDR1 is MNHNS and CDR2 is SASEGT. The CDR3 is 19 residues long. V shed 2 bases, J shed 3 bases, and the junction held 14 bases outside the gene matches. This CDR3 is CASSEMVRASGRGTDTQYF. CDR3 in DNA: TGTGCCAGCAGTGAAATGGTCCGGGCTAGCGGGAGAGGTACAGATACGCAGTATTTT.

This clonotype appeared a few times. The chain joins TRBV4-2 to TRBJ2-2; no reliable D call. The germline V gene has CDR1 LGHNA and CDR2 YNFKEQ. The V gene lost 4 bases and the J gene lost 3 bases, with 9 bases spanning the gap. The CDR3 spans 14 residues. CDR3 bases: TGTGCCAGCAGCCGTAGTTGGGACACCGGGGAGCTGTTTTTT. Protein sequence: CASSRSWDTGELFF.

There are a few counts of this clonotype. This sequence joins TRBV29-1 and TRBJ2-7; 10 positions match TRBD2. Germline CDR1 and CDR2: SQVTM and ANQGSEA. V shed 7 bases and J 5 bases; nucleotides not matched to a gene: 5. The CDR3 contains 12 residues. CDR3 sequence (DNA): TGCAGCGCGAGCGGGGGGGAAAACGAGCAGTACTTC. Its protein is CSASGGENEQYF.

This clonotype was picked up a small number of times. This chain joins TRBV29-1 and TRBJ2-7, with D possibly TRBD2 on 6 matching bases. Trimming cost V 3 bases and J 6 bases, with 9 bases left between them. The CDR3 has 11 amino acids. Germline CDR1 is SQVTM and CDR2 is ANQGSEA. The CDR3 sequence is CSVEEGPEQYF. The CDR3 nucleotides read TGCAGCGTTGAGGAGGGACCCGAGCAGTACTTC.

V usage is TRBV6-2 or TRBV6-3 and J usage is TRBJ2-5; tentative D call: TRBD1 (6 bases). Germline V gene sequence: CDR1 MNHEY, CDR2 SVGEGT. Trimming took off 2 bases at V and 0 bases at J, with 7 bases between the two ends. CDR3 length: 14 amino acids. The CDR3 loop is CASSYGTNQETQYF. The CDR3 nucleotides are TGTGCCAGCAGTTACGGGACAAACCAAGAGACCCAGTACTTC.

The chain employs TRBV7-9 and TRBJ1-2; D unclear. Germline CDR1 reads SEHNR; CDR2 reads FQNEAQ (reference sequence). This CDR3 contains 15 residues. V lost 6 bases to trimming and J lost 3 bases, with 17 bases between them. The DNA of the CDR3 is TGTGCCAGCAGTTCGGGTATTCTCGCAGACTATGGCTACACCTTC. This codes for CASSSGILADYGYTF. Together with reference TRBV7-9 and TRBJ1-2, the CDR3 gives the full variable domain: DTGVSQNPRHKITKRGQNVTFRCDPISEHNRLYWYRQTLGQGPEFLTYFQNEAQLEKSRLLSDRFSAERPKGSFSTLEIQRTEQGDSAMYLCASSSGILADYGYTFGSGTRLTVV.

This clonotype was recorded a few times. J is TRBJ2-1 and V is TRBV7-9; TRBD1 or TRBD2 may be the D gene (6 bases each). The CDR3 runs to 14 residues. Germline assignment: CDR1 SEHNR and CDR2 FQNEAQ (reference sequence). CDR3 amino acids: CVLGWGASYNEQFF. DNA of the CDR3: TGTGTCCTCGGCTGGGGGGCATCCTACAATGAGCAGTTCTTC.

Many counts were recorded for this clonotype. The J gene is TRBJ1-1, the V gene TRBV10-3; D gene ambiguous. CDR1 is ENHRY and CDR2 is SYGVKD in the germline V gene. The CDR3 totals 14 residues. V was shortened by 6 bases and J by 4 bases, with 15 bases between the two germline ends. The CDR3 loop reads CAISPVNGATEAFF. The CDR3 nucleotides are TGTGCCATCAGCCCCGTCAATGGCGCCACTGAAGCTTTCTTT.

This clonotype occurred a few times. The rearrangement links TRBV29-1 to TRBJ2-1; D is ambiguous. The V gene's germline CDR1 is SQVTM and CDR2 ANQGSEA. With 4 bases removed from V and 10 bases from J, the gap between germline ends came to 8 bases. This CDR3 comprises 10 residues. The CDR3 sequence is CSVAAEEQFF. CDR3 nucleotides: TGCAGCGTTGCGGCGGAAGAGCAGTTCTTC.

The V call is TRBV6-1, the J call TRBJ1-1; D not certain. CDR1 and CDR2 (germline): MNHNS, SASEGT. This CDR3 has 15 residues. Between the trimmed V and J ends, which lost 5 bases and 1 base, there was a span of 14 bases. Here the CDR3 DNA reads TGTGCCAGCAGTCTGCGGTGGGCAGGGAACACTGAAGCTTTCTTT. Its translation is CASSLRWAGNTEAFF.

This clonotype showed up just a few times. The chain links TRBV7-8 to TRBJ1-5, with D maybe TRBD1 (5 bases). Per the germline V gene, CDR1 is SGHVS and CDR2 is FQNEAQ. The CDR3 sequence is 16 residues long. V was clipped by 4 bases and J by 0 bases, with 13 bases between them. The chain's CDR3 is CASSSRQNYSNQPQHF. DNA for the CDR3: TGTGCCAGCAGCTCCCGACAGAACTATAGCAATCAGCCCCAGCATTTT.

The chain combines TRBV28 with TRBJ2-1; TRBD2 aligns across 8 bases. V shed 3 bases and J 4 bases; nucleotides not matched to a gene: 8. This CDR3 has 16 amino acids. CDR1 is MDHEN, CDR2 SYDVKM, per germline. The CDR3 reads CASSLSGSFPYNEQFF. In DNA, the CDR3 is TGTGCCAGCAGTTTGAGCGGGAGTTTCCCATACAATGAGCAGTTCTTC.

This clonotype was seen a handful of times. The V call is TRBV5-1, the J call TRBJ2-1; TRBD2 matches at 9 bases. Germline V gene sequence: CDR1 SGHRS, CDR2 YFSETQ. The junction had 1 base not matched to a gene; V was cut back by 2 bases and J by 4 bases. This CDR3 is built from 14 residues. As DNA, the CDR3 is TGCGCCAGCAGCTTTAGCGGGAGTTACAATGAGCAGTTCTTC. It codes for CASSFSGSYNEQFF.

The sample holds a few counts of this clonotype. The chain uses TRBV11-2 and TRBJ2-1; 11 bases match TRBD2. Trimming at V came to 5 bases and at J to 6 bases, leaving 6 bases not matched to a gene. The germline CDR1 and CDR2 sequences are SGHAT and FQNNGV. The CDR3 length is 15 residues. In DNA, the CDR3 is TGTGCCAGCAGCGTTAGCGGGGGGGCCCCCAATGAGCAGTTCTTC. Translating gives CASSVSGGAPNEQFF.

The CDR3 sequence: CASSYSGQGNEQFF. The CDR3, as DNA: TGTGCCAGCAGTTACTCAGGACAGGGGAATGAGCAGTTCTTC. V is TRBV6-5 and J is TRBJ2-1, with TRBD1 matching over 9 bases. The CDR3 is made up of 14 amino acids. Per the germline V gene, CDR1 is MNHEY and CDR2 is SVGAGI. The ends lost 0 bases at V and 7 bases at J; junction bases unmatched: 1.

This clonotype was counted between two and nine times. The genes are TRBV28 and TRBJ1-1; unclear D gene. This CDR3 has 13 residues. The V end lost 6 bases, the J end lost 7 bases, and 15 bases lay between the germline ends. Germline CDR1 is MDHEN and CDR2 is SYDVKM. The CDR3 nucleotides read TGTGCCAGCAGAGTTTCGGGAGGCCTTGAAGCTTTCTTT. Its protein product is CASRVSGGLEAFF.

The chain recombines TRBV7-9 with TRBJ2-1, with 10 bases matching TRBD1. The CDR3 sequence is 16 residues long. J was trimmed by 3 bases and V by 6 bases; bases with no gene match: 8. The germline gives CDR1 SEHNR, CDR2 FQNEAQ (reference sequence). The CDR3: CASSPPGTGVYNEQFF. CDR3 nucleotides: TGTGCCAGCAGTCCCCCCGGGACAGGGGTCTACAATGAGCAGTTCTTC.

This clonotype has a handful of counts. The chain uses TRBV7-9 and TRBJ1-1, with 9 bases lining up with TRBD1. The CDR3 runs to 15 residues. J was trimmed by 5 bases and V by 1 base; bases with no gene match: 5. Germline values: CDR1 SEHNR, CDR2 FQNEAQ (reference sequence). The chain's CDR3 is CASSLGTGVLTEAFF. The DNA of the CDR3 is TGTGCCAGCAGCTTAGGGACAGGGGTGTTGACTGAAGCTTTCTTT.

Remarks on this clonotype: This may be a read error, as it is one base from a much larger clone. The genes are TRBV6-5 and TRBJ2-3; no firm D call. V dropped 0 bases and J dropped 3 bases, with 7 bases sitting between them. Germline V lookup: CDR1 MNHEY, CDR2 SVGAGI. CDR3 length: 14 residues. Here the CDR3 DNA reads TGTGCCAGCAGTTACTCAGATAAGACAGATACGCAGTATTTT. Protein product: CASSYSDKTDTQYF.